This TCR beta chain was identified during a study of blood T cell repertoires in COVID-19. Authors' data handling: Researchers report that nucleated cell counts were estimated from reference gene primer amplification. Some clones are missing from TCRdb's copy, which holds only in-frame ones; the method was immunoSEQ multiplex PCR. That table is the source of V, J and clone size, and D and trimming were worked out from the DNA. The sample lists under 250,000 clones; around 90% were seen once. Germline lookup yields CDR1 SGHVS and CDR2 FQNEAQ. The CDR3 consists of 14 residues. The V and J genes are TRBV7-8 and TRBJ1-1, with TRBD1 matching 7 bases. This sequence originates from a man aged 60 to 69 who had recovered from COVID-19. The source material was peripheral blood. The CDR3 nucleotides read TGTGTAGTTACAGGGGTCGTCGGGGCCACTGAAGCTTTCTTT. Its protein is CVVTGVVGATEAFF.